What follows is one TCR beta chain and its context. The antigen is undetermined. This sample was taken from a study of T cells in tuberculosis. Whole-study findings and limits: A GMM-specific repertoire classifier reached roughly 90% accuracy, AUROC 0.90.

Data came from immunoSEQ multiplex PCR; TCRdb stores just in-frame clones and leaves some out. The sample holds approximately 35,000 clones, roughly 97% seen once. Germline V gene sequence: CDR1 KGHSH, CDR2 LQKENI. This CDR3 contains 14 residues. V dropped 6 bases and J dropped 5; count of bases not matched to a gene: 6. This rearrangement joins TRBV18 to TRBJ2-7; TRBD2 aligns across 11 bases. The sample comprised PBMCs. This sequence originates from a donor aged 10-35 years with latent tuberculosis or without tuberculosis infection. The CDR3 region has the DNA TGTGCCAGCTCGCAACTAGCGGGGGCCGACGAGCAGTACTTC. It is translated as CASSQLAGADEQYF.